This T cell receptor (beta chain) appears in the sequencing data of a study of T cell responses to AZD1222 COVID-19 vaccine. Generated by immunoSEQ multiplex PCR, the TCRdb table keeps only in-frame clones and is missing some. Counted here are approximately 190,000 clones, 85% to 90% occurring once; the ten biggest clones make up less than 3%. Whole-study findings and limits: Recipients of two AZD1222 doses showed rising Spike-specific TCR breadth and depth. White British ancestry dominated among donors, who included more females, and clonal diversity was possibly underestimated. Seropositive at baseline were only a handful of AZD1222 recipients. At 160-218 and 743-854, vaccine-associated CD4 TCRs were dominant, and they spanned spike.

There are 15 residues in the CDR3. V trimming: 7 bases; J trimming: 1 base; junction bases outside the gene matches: 4. Germline CDR1 is WNHNN and CDR2 is SYGVQD (reference sequence). Worth noting for this clone: Its antigen is still unknown.

This receptor was taken from an adult in good health. The rearrangement joins TRBV10-1 to TRBJ2-7; TRBD2 matches 13 bases. Specimen: peripheral blood, collected on day 0 of MenACWY control vaccination. The CDR3 region is CASTTTSGRSYEQYF. DNA for the CDR3: TGCGCCAGCACGACGACTAGCGGGAGGTCCTACGAGCAGTACTTC.